The TCR beta chain described here comes from a study of blood T cell repertoires in COVID-19. For the study at large: T cells, B-cell-depleted T cells, or PBMCs provided the cDNA or gDNA that served as material.

Sequenced by immunoSEQ multiplex PCR; TCRdb stores in-frame clones only, minus some. The data show 250,000 to 350,000 clones, under 95% seen once. CDR1 is SQVTM, CDR2 ANQGSEA, per germline. The CDR3 is made up of 14 amino acids. Between the trimmed V and J ends, which lost 4 bases and 5 bases, there was a span of 17 bases. Residents of about two dozen US areas, aged 18 to 89 years, made up the participants. Input material: PBMCs or T cells enriched from blood (not recorded which). This TCR derives from a man aged 55 to 70 who had recovered from COVID-19. V gene TRBV29-1 combines with J gene TRBJ1-2; D may be TRBD1 (6 bases). CDR3 bases: TGCAGCGTTGCCTTCGGACAGAGGGGGTATGGCTACACCTTC. Its protein product is CSVAFGQRGYGYTF.